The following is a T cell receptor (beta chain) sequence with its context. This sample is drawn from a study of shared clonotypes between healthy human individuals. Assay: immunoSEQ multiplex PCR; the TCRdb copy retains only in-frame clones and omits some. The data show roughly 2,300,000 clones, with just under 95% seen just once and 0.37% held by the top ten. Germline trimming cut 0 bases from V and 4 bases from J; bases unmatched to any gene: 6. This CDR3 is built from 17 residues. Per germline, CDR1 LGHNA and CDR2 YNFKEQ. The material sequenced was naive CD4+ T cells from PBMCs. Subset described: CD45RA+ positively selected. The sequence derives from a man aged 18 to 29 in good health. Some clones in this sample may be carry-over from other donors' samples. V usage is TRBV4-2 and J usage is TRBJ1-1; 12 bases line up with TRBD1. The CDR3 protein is CASSQDLGTGGITEAFF. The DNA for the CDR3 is TGTGCCAGCAGCCAAGATCTGGGGACAGGGGGCATCACTGAAGCTTTCTTT.